This T cell receptor beta chain derives from a study of cytomegalovirus exposure and HLA in healthy donors. The PCR was carried out with 60 Vbeta primers and 13 Jbeta primers. Assay used: immunoSEQ multiplex PCR; TCRdb lists only in-frame clones, some missing. The sample lists roughly 75,000 clones, approximately 80% occurring once. About this clone: Its cognate antigen is unknown.

General observations from the study: Several of the most significant clusters appeared, in a later analysis, to be linked to common viral pathogens. Upon later analysis, HLA-associated TCR beta chains proved more clonally expanded than other, equally common chains.

Germline V gene lookup returns CDR1 SGHRS and CDR2 YFSETQ. There are 13 residues in the CDR3. V was pared by 5 bases and J by 2 bases, with 9 bases between. The sequence was collected from a man between 65 and 85 years old in good health and CMV-seropositive. The V call is TRBV5-1, the J call TRBJ2-3; D is perhaps TRBD2 (5 bases). Sequencing was done on a sample of PBMCs. CDR3: CASRTGYTDTQYF. DNA for the CDR3: TGCGCCAGCAGGACGGGGTACACAGATACGCAGTATTTT.